The T cell receptor (beta chain) under discussion was sequenced for a study of PD-1 blockade in classical Hodgkin lymphoma. General study findings and limits: There remain no defined causes for the repertoire differences, which possibly reflect disease activity or prior therapy. There was a significant rise in CD4+ TCR diversity by C4D1, with no such rise for CD8+. Those achieving complete response showed baseline diversity like newly diagnosed patients.

The CDR3 runs to 14 residues. Germline V gene data show CDR1 as SQVTM and CDR2 as ANQGSEA. V lost 6 bases to trimming and J lost 6 bases; unmatched junction nucleotides: 10. The sample's time point: cycle 4 day 1 (C4D1), after about 6 weeks of nivolumab. Each patient relapsed following autologous stem cell transplantation, and prior brentuximab vedotin exposure differed. Classifying best responses yielded complete response, partial response or progressive disease. Using immunoSEQ multiplex PCR, the repertoire was profiled, and TCRdb retains in-frame clones only, with some absent. This table has approximately 49,000 clones, 70% to 80% appearing once. In regard to this clone: Its antigen is unknown.

The sequences come from peripheral blood mononuclear cells (PBMCs), collected before the fourth cycle of nivolumab. The receptor's source is a human donor with classical Hodgkin lymphoma. The chain recombines TRBV29-1 with TRBJ2-3; 9 positions agree with TRBD1. The CDR3 reads CSVEDRGNYDTQYF. For the CDR3, the DNA is TGCAGCGTAGAGGACAGGGGAAATTACGATACGCAGTATTTT.